The 16 T cell receptor beta chains below were found in one sample sequenced in a study of Ad26.COV2.S vaccination and SARS-CoV-2 variants. As to treatment: around 19 received Ad26.COV2.S at low or high dose, single or two shots; several received placebo; per-sample allocation not given. All samples were drawn on day 63, counting from the first vaccine or placebo injection. The repertoire was sequenced with immunoSEQ multiplex PCR; TCRdb's copy has only in-frame clones and lacks some. The table includes about 350,000 clones, approximately 86% detected once. Sequencing used peripheral blood, obtained in a trial of Ad26.COV2.S vaccine versus placebo. Receptors originate from a person between 18 and 65 years old who received the Ad26.COV2.S COVID-19 vaccine or a placebo.

The genes are TRBV7-9 and TRBJ1-2, with 8 positions matching TRBD1. Germline V gene lookup returns CDR1 SEHNR and CDR2 FQNEAQ (reference sequence). With V trimmed by 5 bases and J by 4 bases, 6 bases remained unmatched. The CDR3 loop spans 14 amino acids. CDR3 sequence (DNA): TGTGCCAGCAGCCCGACAGGGGAGATCTATGGCTACACCTTC. Translating it yields CASSPTGEIYGYTF.

This chain joins TRBV10-3 and TRBJ1-1, with D hard to call. Germline CDR1 reads ENHRY; CDR2 reads SYGVKD. V gave up 4 bases and J gave up 5 bases, with 8 bases separating them. This CDR3 is 12 amino acids long. CDR3 residues: CAISVGGTEAFF. In DNA, the CDR3 is TGTGCCATCAGTGTGGGAGGGACTGAAGCTTTCTTT.

Points on this clone: Other DNA sequences in this specimen translate into the identical CDR3. This chain uses TRBV19 with TRBJ1-1; D is uncertain. The CDR3 runs 12 residues. CDR1 and CDR2 from the germline V gene are LNHDA and SQIVND (reference sequence). V dropped 3 bases and J dropped 1 base, with 3 bases sitting between them. CDR3 sequence reads: CASSIGNTEAFF. The DNA of the CDR3 is TGTGCCAGTAGTATCGGGAACACTGAAGCTTTCTTT.

The V gene is TRBV6-5, the J gene TRBJ2-7, with 8 bases matching TRBD2. The CDR3 spans 15 residues. Losses at the gene ends were 3 bases for V and 6 bases for J; bases not matched to a gene: 10. Per the germline V gene, CDR1 is MNHEY and CDR2 is SVGAGI. In DNA form, the CDR3 reads TGTGCCAGCAGTTATTTCGGGGGGGCTCTAAGCGAGCAGTACTTC. It is translated as CASSYFGGALSEQYF.

V usage is TRBV7-9 and J usage is TRBJ2-7, with a tentative D call TRBD1 (6 bases). The V gene lost 7 bases and the J gene lost 0 bases, with 13 bases spanning the gap. The germline gives CDR1 SEHNR, CDR2 FQNEAQ (reference sequence). This CDR3 spans 14 amino acids. CDR3 protein: CASTSRTVSYEQYF. The CDR3 DNA reads as TGTGCCAGCACCAGCAGGACAGTCTCCTACGAGCAGTACTTC.

The genes are TRBV21-1 and TRBJ1-1; the DNA was not compared with TRBD1, the D call given in the table. TRBV21-1 is an annotated pseudogene. The CDR3 runs to 16 residues. The CDR3 coding sequence is TGTGCCAGCAAAACTTATACAGGGGGAATGAACACTGAAGCTTTCTTT. Protein sequence: CASKTYTGGMNTEAFF.

This chain joins TRBV27 and TRBJ2-3; 13 nucleotides agree with TRBD2. The CDR3 runs 17 residues. Germline V gene sequence: CDR1 MNHEY, CDR2 SMNVEV (reference sequence). V lost 6 bases to trimming and J lost 4 bases; unmatched junction nucleotides: 10. In nucleotides, the CDR3 is TGTGCCAGCAGCCAACTCGGACTAGCGGGGGCCGCAGATACGCAGTATTTT. Encoded protein: CASSQLGLAGAADTQYF.

The rearrangement links TRBV5-4 to TRBJ2-5; 14 nucleotides agree with TRBD2. V dropped 0 bases and J dropped 5; count of bases not matched to a gene: 3. Germline lookup yields CDR1 SGHNT and CDR2 YYREEE (reference sequence). The CDR3 covers 16 residues. The DNA for the CDR3 is TGTGCCAGCAGCTTGGTGACTAGCGGGAGGGGTGAGACCCAGTACTTC. Amino acid sequence: CASSLVTSGRGETQYF.

The gene calls are TRBV2 and TRBJ1-4, with D maybe TRBD1 (5 bases). The germline CDR1 and CDR2 sequences are SNHLY and FYNNEI. The CDR3 runs to 15 residues. V dropped 5 bases and J dropped 5 bases, with 15 bases sitting between them. As DNA, the CDR3 is TGTGCCAGCAGTCCTAGGGTTGGGGGGAATGAAAAACTGTTTTTT. Translated: CASSPRVGGNEKLFF.

The table lists this clone with a few counts. V gene TRBV11-2 combines with J gene TRBJ2-1; 13 bases map to TRBD2. The V segment lost 3 bases and the J segment 6 bases; nucleotides outside the gene matches: 2. Germline lookup yields CDR1 SGHAT and CDR2 FQNNGV. This CDR3 is 15 amino acids long. This CDR3 reads CASSFRTSGSNEQFF. The CDR3 DNA reads TGTGCCAGCAGCTTCAGGACTAGCGGGAGCAATGAGCAGTTCTTC.

This chain links TRBV11-2 with TRBJ1-3, with D perhaps matching TRBD1 (6 bases). The germline gives CDR1 SGHAT, CDR2 FQNNGV. V was pared by 6 bases and J by 2 bases, with 14 bases between. The CDR3 is made up of 15 amino acids. CDR3 protein: CASRPNRVTGNTIYF. CDR3 sequence (DNA): TGTGCCAGCAGGCCAAACAGGGTTACTGGAAACACCATATATTTT.

The V call is TRBV6-5, the J call TRBJ2-2; maybe TRBD2 (6 bases). With 7 bases removed from V and 0 bases from J, the gap between germline ends came to 9 bases. The CDR3 runs 14 residues. Germline CDR1 MNHEY, CDR2 SVGAGI. This CDR3 reads CASTGTPNTGELFF. Written as DNA, the CDR3 is TGTGCCAGCACGGGGACTCCGAACACCGGGGAGCTGTTTTTT.

This chain links TRBV10-3 with TRBJ2-2; 9 nucleotides agree with TRBD2. The V gene end was trimmed by 1 base and the J gene end by 0 bases; junction bases not matched to a gene: 12. Looked up from germline, CDR1 is ENHRY and CDR2 is SYGVKD. This CDR3 is built from 20 residues. The CDR3 sequence: CAISEFKAGGRFANTGELFF. The CDR3, as DNA: TGTGCCATCAGTGAGTTTAAAGCGGGGGGCCGATTCGCGAACACCGGGGAGCTGTTTTTT.

Only a few counts were recorded for this clone. V is TRBV5-1 and J is TRBJ1-1, with TRBD1 as a possible D gene (6 bases). Germline V CDR1 and CDR2: SGHRS, YFSETQ. This CDR3 region has 13 residues. The V end was cut by 9 bases, the J end by 4 bases, with 16 bases between. CDR3 loop: CATGAGVGTEAFF. CDR3 in DNA: TGCGCCACAGGGGCAGGGGTAGGCACTGAAGCTTTCTTT.

The V and J genes are TRBV19 and TRBJ1-4; 7 bases agree with TRBD1. Germline trimming cut 4 bases from V and 8 bases from J; bases unmatched to any gene: 10. In germline, CDR1 is LNHDA, CDR2 SQIVND (reference sequence). The CDR3 contains 15 residues. CDR3 sequence reads: CASSTEDRIGEKLFF. The CDR3 DNA sequence: TGTGCCAGTAGTACCGAGGACAGGATCGGGGAAAAACTGTTTTTT. Full variable domain (rest looked up from reference TRBV19 and TRBJ1-4): DGGITQSPKYLFRKEGQNVTLSCEQNLNHDAMYWYRQDPGQGLRLIYYSQIVNDFQKGDIAEGYSVSREKKESFPLTVTSAQKNPTAFYLCASSTEDRIGEKLFFGSGTQLSVL.

The chain uses TRBV19 and TRBJ1-1; no reliable D call. The CDR3 is made up of 14 amino acids. CDR1 LNHDA and CDR2 SQIVND come from the germline V gene (reference sequence). Trimming cost V 5 bases and J 3 bases, with 13 bases left between them. The CDR3 loop is CASSRSGSHTEAFF. CDR3 DNA sequence: TGTGCCAGTAGTCGGTCGGGCAGCCACACTGAAGCTTTCTTT.